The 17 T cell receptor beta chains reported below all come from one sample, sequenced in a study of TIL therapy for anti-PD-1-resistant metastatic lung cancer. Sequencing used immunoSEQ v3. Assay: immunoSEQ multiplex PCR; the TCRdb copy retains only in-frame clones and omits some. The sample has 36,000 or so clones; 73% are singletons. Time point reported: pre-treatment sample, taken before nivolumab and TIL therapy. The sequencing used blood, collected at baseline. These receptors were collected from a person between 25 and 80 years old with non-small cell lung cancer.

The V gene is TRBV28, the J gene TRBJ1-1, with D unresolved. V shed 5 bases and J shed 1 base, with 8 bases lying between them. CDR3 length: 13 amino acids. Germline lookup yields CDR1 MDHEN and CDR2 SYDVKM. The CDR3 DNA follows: TGTGCCAGCAGTCGTATGGGGAACACTGAAGCTTTCTTT. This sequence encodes CASSRMGNTEAFF.

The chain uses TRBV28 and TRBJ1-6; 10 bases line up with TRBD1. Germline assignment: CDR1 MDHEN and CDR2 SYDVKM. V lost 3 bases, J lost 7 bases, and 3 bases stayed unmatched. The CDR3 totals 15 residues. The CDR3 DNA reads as TGTGCCAGCAGTTTTAGGGACAGGGGAAATTCACCCCTCCACTTT. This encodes CASSFRDRGNSPLHF.

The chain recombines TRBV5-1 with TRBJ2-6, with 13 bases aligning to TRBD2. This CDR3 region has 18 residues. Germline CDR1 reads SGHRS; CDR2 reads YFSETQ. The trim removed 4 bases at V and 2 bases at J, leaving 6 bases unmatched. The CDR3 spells CASSRMGLAGPGANVLTF. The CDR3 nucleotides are TGCGCCAGCAGCCGTATGGGACTAGCGGGACCTGGGGCCAACGTCCTGACTTTC.

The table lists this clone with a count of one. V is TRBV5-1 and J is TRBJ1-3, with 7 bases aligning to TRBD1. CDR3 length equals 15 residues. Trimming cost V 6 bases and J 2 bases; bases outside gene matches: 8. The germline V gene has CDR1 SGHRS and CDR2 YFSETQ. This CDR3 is CASTPTGYAGNTIYF. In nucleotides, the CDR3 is TGCGCCAGCACCCCGACAGGGTACGCTGGAAACACCATATATTTT.

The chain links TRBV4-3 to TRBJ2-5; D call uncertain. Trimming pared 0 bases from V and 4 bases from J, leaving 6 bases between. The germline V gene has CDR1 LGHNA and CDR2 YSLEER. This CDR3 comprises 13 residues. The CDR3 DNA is TGCGCCAGCAGCCAAGAGTGGGGAGAGACCCAGTACTTC. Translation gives CASSQEWGETQYF.

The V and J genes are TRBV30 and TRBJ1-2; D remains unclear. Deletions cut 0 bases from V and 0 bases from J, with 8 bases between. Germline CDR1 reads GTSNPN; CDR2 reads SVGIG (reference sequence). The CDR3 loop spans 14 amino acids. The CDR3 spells CAWSVSVANYGYTF. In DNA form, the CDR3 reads TGTGCCTGGAGTGTATCTGTAGCTAACTATGGCTACACCTTC.

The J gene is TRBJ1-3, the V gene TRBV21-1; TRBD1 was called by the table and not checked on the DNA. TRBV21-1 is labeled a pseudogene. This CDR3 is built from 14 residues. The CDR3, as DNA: TGTGCCAGCAGCGGACAGGGGACTGGAAACACCATATATTTT. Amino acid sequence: CASSGQGTGNTIYF.

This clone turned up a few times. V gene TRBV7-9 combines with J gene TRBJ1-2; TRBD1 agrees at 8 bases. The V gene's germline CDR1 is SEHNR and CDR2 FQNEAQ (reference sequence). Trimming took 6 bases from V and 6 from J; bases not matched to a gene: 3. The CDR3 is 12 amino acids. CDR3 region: CASRTDRDGYTF. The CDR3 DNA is TGTGCCAGCAGGACGGACAGGGATGGCTACACCTTC.

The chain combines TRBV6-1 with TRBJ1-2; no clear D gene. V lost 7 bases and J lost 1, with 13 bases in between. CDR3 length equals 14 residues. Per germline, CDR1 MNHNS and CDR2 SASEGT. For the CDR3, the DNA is TGTGCCAGCACTTCTAGCGCGGGTAACTATGGCTACACCTTC. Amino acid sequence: CASTSSAGNYGYTF.

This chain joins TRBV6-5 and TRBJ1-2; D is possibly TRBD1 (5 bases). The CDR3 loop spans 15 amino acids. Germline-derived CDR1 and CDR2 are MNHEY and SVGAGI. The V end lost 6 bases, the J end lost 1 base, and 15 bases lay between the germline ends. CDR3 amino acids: CASRSPGRSNYGYTF. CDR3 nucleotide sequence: TGTGCCAGCAGATCCCCGGGACGGAGTAACTATGGCTACACCTTC.

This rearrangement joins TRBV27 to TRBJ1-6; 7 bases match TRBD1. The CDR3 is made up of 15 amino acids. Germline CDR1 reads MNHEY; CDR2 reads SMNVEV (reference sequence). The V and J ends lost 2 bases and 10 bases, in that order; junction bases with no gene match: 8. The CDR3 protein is CASSLLQGVRSPLHF. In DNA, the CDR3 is TGTGCCAGCAGTTTACTTCAGGGGGTAAGGTCACCCCTCCACTTT.

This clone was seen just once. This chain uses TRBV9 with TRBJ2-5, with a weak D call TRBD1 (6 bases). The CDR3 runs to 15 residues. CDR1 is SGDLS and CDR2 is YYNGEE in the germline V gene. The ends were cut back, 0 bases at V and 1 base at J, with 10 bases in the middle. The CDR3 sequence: CASSVENRVQETQYF. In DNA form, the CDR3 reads TGTGCCAGCAGCGTAGAGAACAGGGTCCAAGAGACCCAGTACTTC.

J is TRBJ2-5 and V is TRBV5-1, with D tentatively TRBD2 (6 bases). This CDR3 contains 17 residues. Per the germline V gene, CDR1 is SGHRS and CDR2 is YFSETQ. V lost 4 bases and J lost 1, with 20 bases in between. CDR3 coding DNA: TGCGCCAGCAGCCAAACTGGGCGGGGAAGGGGCCAAGAGACCCAGTACTTC. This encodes CASSQTGRGRGQETQYF.

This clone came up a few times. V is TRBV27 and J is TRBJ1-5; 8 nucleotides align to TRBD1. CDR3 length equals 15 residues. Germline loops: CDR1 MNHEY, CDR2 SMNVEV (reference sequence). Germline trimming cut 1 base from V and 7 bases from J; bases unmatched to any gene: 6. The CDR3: CASSLFPTGAQPQHF. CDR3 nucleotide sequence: TGTGCCAGCAGTTTATTCCCGACAGGGGCCCAGCCCCAGCATTTT.

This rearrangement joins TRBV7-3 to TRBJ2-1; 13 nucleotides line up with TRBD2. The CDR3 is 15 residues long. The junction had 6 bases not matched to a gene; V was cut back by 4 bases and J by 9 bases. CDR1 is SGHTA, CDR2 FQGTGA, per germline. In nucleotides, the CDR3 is TGTGCCAGCAGCTGGGGACTAGCGGGAATGGGTGAGCAGTTCTTC. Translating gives CASSWGLAGMGEQFF. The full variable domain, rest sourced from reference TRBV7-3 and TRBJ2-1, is GAGVSQTPSNKVTEKGKYVELRCDPISGHTALYWYRQSLGQGPEFLIYFQGTGAADDSGLPNDRFFAVRPEGSVSTLKIQRTERGDSAVYLCASSWGLAGMGEQFFGPGTRLTVL.

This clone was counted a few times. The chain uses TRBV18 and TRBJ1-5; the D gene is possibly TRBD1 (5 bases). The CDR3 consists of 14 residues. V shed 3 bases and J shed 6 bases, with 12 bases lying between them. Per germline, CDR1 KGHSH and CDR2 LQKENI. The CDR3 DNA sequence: TGTGCCAGCTCACCGCAGGGTGCAGTTCAGCCCCAGCATTTT. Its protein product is CASSPQGAVQPQHF. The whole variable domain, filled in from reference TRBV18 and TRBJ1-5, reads NAGVMQNPRHLVRRRGQEARLRCSPMKGHSHVYWYRQLPEEGLKFMVYLQKENIIDESGMPKERFSAEFPKEGPSILRIQQVVRGDSAAYFCASSPQGAVQPQHFGDGTRLSIL.

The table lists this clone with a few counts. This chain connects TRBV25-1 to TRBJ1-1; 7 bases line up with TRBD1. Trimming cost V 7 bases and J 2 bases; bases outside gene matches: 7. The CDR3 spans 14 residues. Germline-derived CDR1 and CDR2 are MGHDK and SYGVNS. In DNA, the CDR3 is TGTGCCAGCACTCGGGACAGATTCAACACTGAAGCTTTCTTT. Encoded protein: CASTRDRFNTEAFF.